This note documents a single T cell receptor beta chain sequence. Its matching antigen is unknown. The sample belongs to a study of shared clonotypes between healthy human individuals. The germline V gene encodes CDR1 SGHRS and CDR2 YFSETQ. Trimming left V 0 bases short and J 1 base short, with 12 bases between. The CDR3 contains 16 residues. TCRdb keeps only in-frame clones here, not all; method: immunoSEQ multiplex PCR. The repertoire consists of about 2.3 million clones, with 80% to 95% occurring once and the leading ten covering around 0.38%. Study-wide results and caveats: Blood was the only sampled material, and tissue repertoires likely differ.

The V and J genes are TRBV5-1 and TRBJ2-3; weak D call: TRBD2 (5 bases). The clonotype was recovered from a man aged 18 to 29 in good health. Some clones in this sample may be carry-over from other donors' samples. Sequencing input: naive CD4+ T cells from PBMCs. Subset denoted: CD45RA+ positively selected. The CDR3 loop reads CASSLEAVGGTDTQYF. The DNA of the CDR3 is TGCGCCAGCAGCTTGGAGGCAGTGGGAGGCACAGATACGCAGTATTTT.